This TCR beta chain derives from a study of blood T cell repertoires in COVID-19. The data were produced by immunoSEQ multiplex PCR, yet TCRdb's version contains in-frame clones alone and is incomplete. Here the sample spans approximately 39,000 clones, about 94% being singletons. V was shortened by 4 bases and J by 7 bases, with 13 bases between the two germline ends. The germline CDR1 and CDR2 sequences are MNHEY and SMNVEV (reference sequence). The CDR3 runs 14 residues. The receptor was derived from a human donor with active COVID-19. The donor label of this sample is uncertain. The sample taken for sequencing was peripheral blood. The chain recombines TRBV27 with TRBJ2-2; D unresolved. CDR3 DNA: TGTGCCAGCAGTTCGCCCTTGGTGAGCGGGGAGCTGTTTTTT. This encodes CASSSPLVSGELFF.